The next 26 T cell receptor beta chains were all read from a single sample in a study of PD-1 blockade in mismatch repair-deficient tumors. Generated by immunoSEQ multiplex PCR, the TCRdb table keeps only in-frame clones and is missing some. The table includes about 120,000 clones, approximately 91% detected once. Sequenced material: peripheral blood, taken about 17 months after starting pembrolizumab. The receptor set was obtained from an adult with mismatch repair-deficient cancer.

The chain has TRBV19 and TRBJ2-5; 7 bases line up with TRBD1. The germline CDR1 and CDR2 sequences are LNHDA and SQIVND (reference sequence). The CDR3 spans 15 residues. V shed 5 bases, J shed 4 bases, and the junction held 10 bases outside the gene matches. The CDR3: CASSPQGLHGETQYF. CDR3 DNA: TGTGCCAGTAGTCCACAGGGGCTTCACGGAGAGACCCAGTACTTC.

This clone has a single count. At one end, the junction sequence differs from germline, possibly due to a read error. The CDR3 loop reads CASSYSGSGRAILYF. CDR3 nucleotide sequence: TGTGCCAGCAGTTACTCTGGTAGCGGGAGGGCCATTCTGTACTTC. V is TRBV6-5 and J is TRBJ2-4; 11 nucleotides align to TRBD2. This CDR3 region has 15 residues. Germline V gives CDR1 MNHEY, CDR2 SVGAGI.

On this clone itself: Possible read error: a much larger clone is one base away. Other DNA sequences from this sample encode an identical CDR3 as well. The V call is TRBV2, the J call TRBJ2-1, with D unresolved. There are 11 residues in the CDR3. Between the trimmed V and J ends, which lost 6 bases and 4 bases, there was a span of 4 bases. The V gene's germline CDR1 is SNHLY and CDR2 FYNNEI. This chain's CDR3 is CASSQYNEQFF. CDR3 coding DNA: TGTGCCAGCAGCCAGTACAATGAGCAGTTCTTC.

The J gene is TRBJ2-7, the V gene TRBV28; 7 bases fit TRBD1. Germline CDR1 MDHEN, CDR2 SYDVKM. This CDR3 has 14 amino acids. V lost 4 bases to trimming and J lost 4 bases; unmatched junction nucleotides: 7. CDR3 nucleotide sequence: TGTGCCAGCAGTTCTACGACAGGGTCATACGAGCAGTACTTC. This translates into CASSSTTGSYEQYF.

The chain recombines TRBV12-5 with TRBJ1-5, with D perhaps TRBD1 (6 bases). V was clipped by 6 bases and J by 1 base, with 16 bases between them. This CDR3 has 16 residues. Germline lookup yields CDR1 LGHNT and CDR2 FRNRAP. CDR3 amino acids: CASGSLLDRSNQPQHF. The CDR3 bases are TGTGCTAGTGGCTCATTGCTCGACAGGAGCAATCAGCCCCAGCATTTT.

This chain connects TRBV19 to TRBJ1-5, with D possibly TRBD1 on 6 matching bases. CDR3 length: 16 residues. V shed 5 bases and J shed 4 bases, with 18 bases lying between them. Germline lookup yields CDR1 LNHDA and CDR2 SQIVND (reference sequence). The CDR3 DNA follows: TGTGCCAGTAGTGGGGACAAACCTGCTACGAATCAGCCCCAGCATTTT. Translation gives CASSGDKPATNQPQHF. Full variable domain (outside the CDR3, taken from reference TRBV19 and TRBJ1-5): DGGITQSPKYLFRKEGQNVTLSCEQNLNHDAMYWYRQDPGQGLRLIYYSQIVNDFQKGDIAEGYSVSREKKESFPLTVTSAQKNPTAFYLCASSGDKPATNQPQHFGDGTRLSIL.

V usage is TRBV7-9 and J usage is TRBJ1-4; D possibly corresponds to TRBD1 (5 bases). The V end was cut by 3 bases, the J end by 7 bases, with 12 bases between. The CDR3 length is 14 residues. Germline CDR1 is SEHNR and CDR2 is FQNEAQ (reference sequence). The CDR3 DNA reads TGTGCCAGCAGCTTCCCGGACAAGGGTGAAAAACTGTTTTTT. Amino acid sequence: CASSFPDKGEKLFF.

The gene calls are TRBV7-9 and TRBJ2-1, with unresolved D. The CDR3 sequence is 15 residues long. The germline V gene has CDR1 SEHNR and CDR2 FQNEAQ (reference sequence). Trimming left V 5 bases short and J 0 bases short, with 11 bases between. The DNA of the CDR3 is TGTGCCAGCAGCCCAGGCCGGAGCTCCTACAATGAGCAGTTCTTC. The encoded protein is CASSPGRSSYNEQFF. The full variable domain, rest sourced from reference TRBV7-9 and TRBJ2-1, is DTGVSQNPRHKITKRGQNVTFRCDPISEHNRLYWYRQTLGQGPEFLTYFQNEAQLEKSRLLSDRFSAERPKGSFSTLEIQRTEQGDSAMYLCASSPGRSSYNEQFFGPGTRLTVL.

The CDR3 sequence is CASSEMRTLQETQYF. The DNA of the CDR3 is TGTGCCAGCAGTGAAATGCGGACACTCCAAGAGACCCAGTACTTC. The chain combines TRBV6-1 with TRBJ2-5, with D perhaps matching TRBD1 (5 bases). This CDR3 is built from 15 residues. Germline V lookup: CDR1 MNHNS, CDR2 SASEGT. V was trimmed by 2 bases and J by 1 base, leaving 11 bases between them.

This clone came up once. The chain employs TRBV11-2 and TRBJ1-1; D gene unclear. The CDR3 runs 12 residues. Germline assignment: CDR1 SGHAT and CDR2 FQNNGV. V was clipped by 1 base and J by 11 bases, with 11 bases between them. The CDR3 protein is CASSLGGGEAFF. CDR3 bases: TGTGCCAGCAGCTTAGGTGGTGGGGAGGCTTTCTTT.

With respect to this clone: The sample has other DNA sequences that encode this CDR3 too. This sequence joins TRBV7-9 and TRBJ2-3, with D unclear. Trimming left V 5 bases short and J 0 bases short, with 12 bases between. The germline CDR1 and CDR2 sequences are SEHNR and FQNEAQ (reference sequence). The CDR3 length is 15 residues. CDR3 nucleotides: TGTGCCAGCAGCCCGCCTGTAACTAGCACAGATACGCAGTATTTT. Its translation: CASSPPVTSTDTQYF.

The chain recombines TRBV27 with TRBJ2-3; D unclear. CDR1 and CDR2 from the germline V gene are MNHEY and SMNVEV (reference sequence). Trimming cost V 5 bases and J 2 bases, with 14 bases left between them. There are 15 residues in the CDR3. The CDR3 region is CASSPLGRDTDTQYF. The CDR3 DNA reads TGTGCCAGCAGTCCCCTTGGTAGGGACACAGATACGCAGTATTTT.

The genes are TRBV11-2 and TRBJ2-7; D remains unclear. V gave up 1 base and J gave up 0 bases, with 10 bases separating them. This CDR3 spans 15 amino acids. CDR1 is SGHAT and CDR2 is FQNNGV in the germline V gene. The CDR3 region has the DNA TGTGCCAGCAGCTTAGTCGCCAGGAGCTCCTACGAGCAGTACTTC. Translated, it gives CASSLVARSSYEQYF.

V is TRBV28 and J is TRBJ2-1, with 12 bases lining up with TRBD2. Unmatched junction bases numbered 5, after V lost 3 bases and J lost 8 bases. Germline CDR1 and CDR2: MDHEN and SYDVKM. CDR3 length: 15 residues. This CDR3 is CASSFATSGSYEQFF. The CDR3 region has the DNA TGTGCCAGCAGTTTTGCGACTAGCGGGAGCTATGAGCAGTTCTTC. The full variable domain, its missing parts supplied by reference TRBV28 and TRBJ2-1, is DVKVTQSSRYLVKRTGEKVFLECVQDMDHENMFWYRQDPGLGLRLIYFSYDVKMKEKGDIPEGYSVSREKKERFSLILESASTNQTSMYLCASSFATSGSYEQFFGPGTRLTVL.

The chain recombines TRBV7-8 with TRBJ1-1; 7 positions match TRBD1. CDR3 length: 13 residues. The germline V gene encodes CDR1 SGHVS and CDR2 FQNEAQ. The V segment lost 3 bases and the J segment 3 bases; nucleotides outside the gene matches: 1. Here the CDR3 reads CASSFDRDTEAFF. The CDR3 DNA sequence: TGTGCCAGCAGCTTCGACAGGGACACTGAAGCTTTCTTT.

The gene calls are TRBV5-1 and TRBJ2-1; possible D gene TRBD2, 6 bases. This CDR3 is 15 amino acids long. The germline V gene has CDR1 SGHRS and CDR2 YFSETQ. The V and J ends lost 4 bases and 5 bases respectively, with 16 bases between them. CDR3 nucleotide sequence: TGCGCCAGCAGCCCCGGAACGGGCGGGAACAATGAGCAGTTCTTC. It encodes CASSPGTGGNNEQFF.

The chain links TRBV6-5 to TRBJ2-5, with 12 bases lining up with TRBD2. The germline gives CDR1 MNHEY, CDR2 SVGAGI. CDR3 length: 14 residues. Losses at the gene ends were 4 bases for V and 6 bases for J; bases not matched to a gene: 3. CDR3 residues: CASSSGTSGQTQYF. The CDR3 DNA follows: TGTGCCAGCAGTTCAGGGACTAGCGGGCAGACCCAGTACTTC.

CDR3 residues: CASSYEGATDTQYF. CDR3 nucleotide sequence: TGTGCCAGCAGTTACGAGGGCGCCACAGATACGCAGTATTTT. The chain carries TRBV6-5 and TRBJ2-3; TRBD2 might be the D (5 bases). This CDR3 contains 14 residues. V dropped 2 bases and J dropped 2 bases, with 8 bases sitting between them. Germline CDR1 is MNHEY and CDR2 is SVGAGI.

The gene calls are TRBV2 and TRBJ2-7; either TRBD1 or TRBD2 may supply D (5 bases each). This CDR3 has 16 amino acids. Germline CDR1 reads SNHLY; CDR2 reads FYNNEI. V lost 9 bases and J 1 base, leaving 22 bases between the germline ends. CDR3: CASADQAGTESYEQYF. CDR3 nucleotides: TGTGCCAGTGCTGACCAAGCCGGGACGGAGTCCTACGAGCAGTACTTC.

CDR3 in amino acids: CASSLSSGQQPQHF. CDR3 sequence (DNA): TGTGCCAGCAGTTTATCGTCTGGGCAACAGCCCCAGCATTTT. The chain is built from TRBV27 and TRBJ1-5, with D hard to call. The CDR3 contains 14 residues. V was cut by 0 bases and J by 7 bases, with 10 bases left in between. Per germline, CDR1 MNHEY and CDR2 SMNVEV (reference sequence).

The V call is TRBV27, the J call TRBJ1-5; no definite D call. Germline assignment: CDR1 MNHEY and CDR2 SMNVEV (reference sequence). The CDR3 is 13 residues long. Trimming took off 6 bases at V and 6 bases at J, with 12 bases between the two ends. CDR3 region: CASSLGSTQPQHF. In nucleotides, the CDR3 is TGTGCCAGCAGCCTAGGGTCCACTCAGCCCCAGCATTTT.

Only a few counts were recorded for this clone. This chain uses TRBV30 with TRBJ2-7; D is unclear. CDR3 length: 12 residues. The V and J ends lost 1 base and 1 base respectively, with 5 bases between them. Germline-derived CDR1 and CDR2 are GTSNPN and SVGIG (reference sequence). The CDR3 bases are TGTGCCTGGAGTGAGGTTTCCTACGAGCAGTACTTC. Its protein is CAWSEVSYEQYF.

The chain recombines TRBV7-2 with TRBJ2-5; TRBD2 matches 10 bases. V was clipped by 2 bases and J by 6 bases; unmatched bases: 6. This CDR3 has 15 amino acids. In germline, CDR1 is SGHTA, CDR2 FQGNSA. The CDR3 reads CASSLSLAGVQTQYF. The DNA of the CDR3 is TGTGCCAGCAGCTTATCGCTAGCGGGGGTACAGACCCAGTACTTC. The whole variable domain, remainder taken from reference TRBV7-2 and TRBJ2-5, is GAGVSQSPSNKVTEKGKDVELRCDPISGHTALYWYRQSLGQGLEFLIYFQGNSAPDKSGLPSDRFSAERTGGSVSTLTIQRTQQEDSAVYLCASSLSLAGVQTQYFGPGTRLLVL.

The V and J genes are TRBV4-1 and TRBJ1-1, with a weak D call TRBD1 (5 bases). Germline loops: CDR1 MGHRA, CDR2 YSYEKL. The length of the CDR3 is 16 residues. V gave up 4 bases and J gave up 4 bases, with 19 bases separating them. In DNA form, the CDR3 reads TGCGCCAGCAGCCTATCAGGGTTCAATCGCCGCACTGAAGCTTTCTTT. It is translated as CASSLSGFNRRTEAFF.

The genes are TRBV11-3 and TRBJ2-7; D may correspond to TRBD1 or TRBD2 (6 bases each). Germline CDR1 SGHNT, CDR2 YENEEA. The CDR3 contains 15 residues. The V end was cut by 7 bases, the J end by 0 bases, with 16 bases between. CDR3: CASTTGGGGSYEQYF. In DNA form, the CDR3 reads TGTGCCAGCACCACGGGCGGAGGGGGCTCCTACGAGCAGTACTTC.

This chain connects TRBV28 to TRBJ2-7; 9 bases are a match to TRBD1. CDR3 size: 14 residues. The germline V gene encodes CDR1 MDHEN and CDR2 SYDVKM. The junction had 10 bases not matched to a gene; V was cut back by 8 bases and J by 5 bases. CDR3 sequence: CASCDRGEIDEQYF. In DNA, the CDR3 is TGTGCCAGCTGCGACAGGGGGGAAATCGACGAGCAGTACTTC.